These T cell receptor beta chains were read from a single sample in a study of blood T cell repertoires in COVID-19. Sequencing was performed with immunoSEQ multiplex PCR; in TCRdb, only in-frame clones are kept and a portion is missing. The sample consists of about 190,000 clones, 70% to 85% of them appearing once. Sample: PBMCs or T cells enriched from blood (not recorded which). Receptors were obtained from a woman in her thirties who had recovered from COVID-19. Each CDR3 is given with its conserved first and last residue. Fields, in order: V gene, D gene, J gene, clone size, CDR3 protein, CDR3 DNA. A D gene is named only where the DNA matches it firmly. For some rows the clone size is stated as once, few or many, or as a class when expanded; others skip it.

TRBV6-5	.	TRBJ1-2	.	CASTPGFGGIYGYTF	TGTGCCAGCACCCCGGGGTTTGGGGGGATCTATGGCTACACCTTC
TRBV7-9	.	TRBJ1-6	.	CASSPGESTYNSPLHF	TGTGCCAGCAGCCCGGGGGAGTCGACATATAATTCACCCCTCCACTTT
TRBV19	.	TRBJ2-1	.	CASSIPGRGYNEQFF	TGTGCCAGTAGTATACCGGGGAGGGGGTACAATGAGCAGTTCTTC
TRBV5-4	.	TRBJ1-1	once	CASSSPRGQRAFF	TGTGCCAGCAGCTCCCCCCGGGGACAAAGAGCTTTCTTT
TRBV19	.	TRBJ1-2	.	CASSITGGLGYTF	TGTGCCAGTAGTATCACGGGGGGCCTTGGCTACACCTTC
TRBV11-2	.	TRBJ1-1	.	CASSAQTGVTEAFF	TGTGCCAGCAGCGCCCAGACCGGGGTCACTGAAGCTTTCTTT
TRBV7-3	TRBD2	TRBJ2-1	.	CASSFGKRTSGSSYNEQFF	TGTGCCAGCAGCTTTGGGAAAAGAACTAGCGGTTCCTCCTACAATGAGCAGTTCTTC
TRBV9	.	TRBJ2-3	.	CASSVQIGRGTDTQYF	TGTGCCAGCAGCGTACAAATAGGCAGGGGCACAGATACGCAGTATTTT
TRBV18	.	TRBJ1-1	.	CASSPEGNTEAFF	TGTGCCAGCTCACCCGAGGGGAACACTGAAGCTTTCTTT
TRBV7-8	.	TRBJ1-1	once	CASSFTGRTEAFF	TGTGCCAGCAGCTTCACAGGGAGAACTGAAGCTTTCTTT
TRBV10-1	.	TRBJ1-1	once	CASSFDTARNTEAFF	TGCGCCAGCAGTTTTGACACCGCCCGGAACACTGAAGCTTTCTTT
TRBV28	.	TRBJ1-2	.	CASSAPGFGYTF	TGTGCCAGCAGTGCACCAGGGTTTGGCTACACCTTC
TRBV14	TRBD1	TRBJ2-5	.	CASSRNGQVETQYF	TGTGCCAGCAGCAGGAACGGACAGGTGGAGACCCAGTACTTC
TRBV5-1	TRBD2	TRBJ2-5	.	CASRSGGQAETQYF	TGCGCCAGCAGATCGGGGGGGCAGGCGGAGACCCAGTACTTC
TRBV7-2	.	TRBJ1-1	.	CASSITQVHFTEAFF	TGTGCCAGCAGCATAACACAGGTACATTTCACTGAAGCTTTCTTT